The 2 T cell receptor beta chains listed next were all sequenced from one sample in a study of a mutant IDH1 vaccine in newly diagnosed glioma. The method was immunoSEQ multiplex PCR; TCRdb's version includes in-frame clones alone and lacks a portion of them. This table holds tens of thousands of clones, 83% found once. The time point was: baseline, week 1 (first vaccination visit). Treatment indicated: pre-vaccination baseline after standard-of-care therapy. The sequences come from PBMCs, collected from a glioma patient treated with radiotherapy, temozolomide or both. All receptors come from a woman in her forties or fifties with glioma.

This chain connects TRBV9 to TRBJ1-3; D perhaps matches TRBD1 (5 bases). Trimming removed 0 bases at V and 2 bases at J, with 9 bases between. In germline, CDR1 is SGDLS, CDR2 YYNGEE. This CDR3 has 15 amino acids. The CDR3 spells CASSVGRGAGNTIYF. The CDR3 nucleotides are TGTGCCAGCAGCGTAGGGCGGGGGGCTGGAAACACCATATATTTT.

This chain joins TRBV15 and TRBJ2-2; no clear D. V lost 2 bases and J 5 bases, leaving 3 bases between the germline ends. This CDR3 region has 12 residues. Germline V gene data show CDR1 as LNHNV and CDR2 as YYDKDF (reference sequence). The CDR3 DNA reads as TGTGCCACCAGCAGACTAACCGGGGAGCTGTTTTTT. This codes for CATSRLTGELFF. Combining the CDR3 with reference TRBV15 and TRBJ2-2 gives the whole variable domain DAMVIQNPRYQVTQFGKPVTLSCSQTLNHNVMYWYQQKSSQAPKLLFHYYDKDFNNEADTPDNFQSRRPNTSFCFLDIRSPGLGDTAMYLCATSRLTGELFFGEGSRLTVL.